This T cell receptor (beta chain) originates from a study of CD8+ T cells in alopecia areata. About the research overall: Treated individuals took tofacitinib by mouth, 5 to 10 mg twice daily. The SALT score measured affected scalp surface percentage in treated patients.

Treatment noted: oral pan-JAK inhibitor, 5-10 mg twice daily. After isolation, RNA underwent reverse transcription to generate cDNA as the sequencing template. The protocol was immunoSEQ multiplex PCR, while the TCRdb copy is restricted to in-frame clones and leaves out a portion. The data contain over 150,000 clones, 55% to 70% of them singletons. Specimen: CD4+ T cells sorted from blood, collected at week 24, from a patient treated with tofacitinib. The receptor was isolated from a human donor with alopecia areata.

As DNA, the CDR3 is TGTGCCAGCAGCAAAGCGCTTTTCGGGCGGAGGCAAGAGACCCAGTACTTC. This codes for CASSKALFGRRQETQYF. The chain is built from TRBV21-1 and TRBJ2-5; TRBD2, the D gene given by the table, was not confirmed from the DNA. TRBV21-1 is a documented pseudogene. CDR3 length: 17 amino acids.